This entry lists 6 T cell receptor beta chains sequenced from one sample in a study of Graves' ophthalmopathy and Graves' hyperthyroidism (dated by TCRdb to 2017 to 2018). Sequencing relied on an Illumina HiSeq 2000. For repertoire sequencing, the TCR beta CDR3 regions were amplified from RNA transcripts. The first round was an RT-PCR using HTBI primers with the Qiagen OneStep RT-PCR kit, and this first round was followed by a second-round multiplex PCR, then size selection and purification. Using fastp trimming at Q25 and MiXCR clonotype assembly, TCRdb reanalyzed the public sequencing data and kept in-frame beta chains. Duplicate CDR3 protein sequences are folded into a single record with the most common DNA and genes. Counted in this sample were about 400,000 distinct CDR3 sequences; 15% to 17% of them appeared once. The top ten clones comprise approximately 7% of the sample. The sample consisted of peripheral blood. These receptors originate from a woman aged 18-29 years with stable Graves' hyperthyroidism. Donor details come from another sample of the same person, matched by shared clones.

The CDR3 loop is CATSEPGQGGIGYGYTF. The CDR3 DNA reads as TGTGCCACCAGTGAACCGGGACAGGGGGGTATTGGCTATGGCTACACCTTC. The gene calls are TRBV24-1 and TRBJ1-2; TRBD1 matches 11 bases. With V trimmed by 4 bases and J by 4 bases, 10 bases remained unmatched. This CDR3 is built from 17 residues. CDR1 KGHDR and CDR2 SFDVKD come from the germline V gene.

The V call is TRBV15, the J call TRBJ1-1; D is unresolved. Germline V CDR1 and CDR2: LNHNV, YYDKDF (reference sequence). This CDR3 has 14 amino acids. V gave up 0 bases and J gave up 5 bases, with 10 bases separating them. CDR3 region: CATSRDLAGTEAFF. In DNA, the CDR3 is TGTGCCACCAGCAGAGATCTGGCGGGGACTGAAGCTTTCTTT.

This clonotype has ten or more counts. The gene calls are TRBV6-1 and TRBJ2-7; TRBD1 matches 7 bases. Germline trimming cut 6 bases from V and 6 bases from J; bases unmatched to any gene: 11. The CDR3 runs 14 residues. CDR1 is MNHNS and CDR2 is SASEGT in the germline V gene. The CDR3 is CASRLGTVISEQYF. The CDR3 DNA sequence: TGTGCCAGCAGGCTTGGGACAGTGATATCCGAGCAGTACTTC.

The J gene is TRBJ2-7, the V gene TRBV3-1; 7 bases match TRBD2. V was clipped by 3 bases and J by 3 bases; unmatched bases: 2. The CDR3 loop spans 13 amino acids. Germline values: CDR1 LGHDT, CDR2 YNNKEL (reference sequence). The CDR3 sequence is CASSHAGDYEQYF. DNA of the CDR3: TGTGCCAGCAGCCATGCGGGGGACTACGAGCAGTACTTC.

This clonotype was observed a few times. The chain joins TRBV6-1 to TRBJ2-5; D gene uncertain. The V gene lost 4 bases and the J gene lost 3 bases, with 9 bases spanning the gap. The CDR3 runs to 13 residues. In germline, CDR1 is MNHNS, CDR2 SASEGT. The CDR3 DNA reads TGTGCCAGCAGTGCGTCGCCGGAAGAGACCCAGTACTTC. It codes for CASSASPEETQYF.

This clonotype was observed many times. DNA of the CDR3: TGTGCCAGCAGCTTCGTGGCCGGAGGGGAGACCCAGTACTTC. It is translated as CASSFVAGGETQYF. The chain uses TRBV7-6 and TRBJ2-5; TRBD2 is a possible D gene (6 bases). V lost 3 bases to trimming and J lost 5 bases, with 13 bases between them. The germline V gene has CDR1 SGHVS and CDR2 FNYEAQ. There are 14 residues in the CDR3.